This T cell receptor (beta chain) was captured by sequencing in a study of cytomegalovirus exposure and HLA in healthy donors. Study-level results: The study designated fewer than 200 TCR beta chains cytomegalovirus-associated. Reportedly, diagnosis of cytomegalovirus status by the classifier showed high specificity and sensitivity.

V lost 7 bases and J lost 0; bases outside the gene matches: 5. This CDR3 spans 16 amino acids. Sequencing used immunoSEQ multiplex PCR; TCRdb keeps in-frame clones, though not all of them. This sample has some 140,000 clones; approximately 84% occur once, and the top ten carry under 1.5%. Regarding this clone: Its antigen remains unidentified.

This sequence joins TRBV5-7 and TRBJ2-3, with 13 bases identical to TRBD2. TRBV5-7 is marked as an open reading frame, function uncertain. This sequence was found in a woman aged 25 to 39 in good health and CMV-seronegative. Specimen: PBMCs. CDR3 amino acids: CASGTSGVPSTDTQYF. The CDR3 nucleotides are TGTGCCAGCGGGACTAGCGGGGTCCCTAGCACAGATACGCAGTATTTT.